This TCR beta chain stems from a study of molecular identifiers for immune sequencing clone quantification. Overall study context: Four of five splits of RNA from about 20,000 or 100,000 naive CD8 cells were sequenced in replicates. General study points: Molecules of identical TCR sharing a barcode could underestimate highly expanded clone sizes.

Many counts were recorded for this clonotype. As yet, its antigen is unknown. The sorting of naive CD8 T cells used the CD8+CD4-CCR7+CD45RA+ phenotype. Previously published methods and listed TCR primers were used for the bulk TCR libraries. From the PCR reads, TCRdb called clonotypes with MiXCR, one entry per CDR3 protein. The sample lists under 650,000 distinct CDR3 sequences, just under 20% occurring once. The ends were cut back, 1 base at V and 6 bases at J, with 9 bases in the middle. The length of the CDR3 is 14 residues. Germline-derived CDR1 and CDR2 are MNHEY and SMNVEV (reference sequence). The V gene is TRBV27, the J gene TRBJ1-4; D remains ambiguous. Sequenced input: naive CD8+ T cells from blood, with Jurkat cell RNA spiked in. Subset in this sample: FACS-sorted CD8+CD4-CCR7+CD45RA+ naive T cells. This receptor was taken from a human donor in good health. Some libraries in this study had Jurkat cell RNA spiked in. The CDR3 protein is CASSLFTGDEKLFF. The CDR3 bases are TGTGCCAGCAGTTTATTTACCGGGGATGAAAAACTGTTTTTT. Looking up the rest from reference TRBV27 and TRBJ1-4 gives the full variable domain: EAQVTQNPRYLITVTGKKLTVTCSQNMNHEYMSWYRQDPGLGLRQIYYSMNVEVTDKGDVPEGYKVSRKEKRNFPLILESPSPNQTSLYFCASSLFTGDEKLFFGSGTQLSVL.